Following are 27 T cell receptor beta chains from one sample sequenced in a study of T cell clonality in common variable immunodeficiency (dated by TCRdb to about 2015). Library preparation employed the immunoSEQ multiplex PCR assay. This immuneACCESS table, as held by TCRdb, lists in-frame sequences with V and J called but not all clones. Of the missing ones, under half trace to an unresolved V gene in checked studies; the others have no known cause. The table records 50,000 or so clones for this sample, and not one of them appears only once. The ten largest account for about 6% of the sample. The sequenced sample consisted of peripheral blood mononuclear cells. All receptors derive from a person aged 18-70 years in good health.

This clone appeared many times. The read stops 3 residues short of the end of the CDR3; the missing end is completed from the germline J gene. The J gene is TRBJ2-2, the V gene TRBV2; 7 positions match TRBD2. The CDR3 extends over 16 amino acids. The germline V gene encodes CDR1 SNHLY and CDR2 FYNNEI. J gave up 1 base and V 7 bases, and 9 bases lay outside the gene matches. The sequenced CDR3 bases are TGTGCCAGCACTCGAATCTGGGGGGGGAACACCGGGGAG. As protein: CASTRIWGGNTGE. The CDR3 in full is CASTRIWGGNTGELFF.

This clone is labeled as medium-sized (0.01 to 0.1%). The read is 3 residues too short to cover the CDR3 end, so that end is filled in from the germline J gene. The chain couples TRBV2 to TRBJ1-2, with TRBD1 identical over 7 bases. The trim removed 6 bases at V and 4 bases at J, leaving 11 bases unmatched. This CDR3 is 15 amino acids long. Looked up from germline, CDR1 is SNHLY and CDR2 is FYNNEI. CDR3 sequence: CASRDTGVGTYGYTF. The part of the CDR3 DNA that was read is TGTGCCAGCAGGGACACAGGGGTGGGAACCTATGGC.

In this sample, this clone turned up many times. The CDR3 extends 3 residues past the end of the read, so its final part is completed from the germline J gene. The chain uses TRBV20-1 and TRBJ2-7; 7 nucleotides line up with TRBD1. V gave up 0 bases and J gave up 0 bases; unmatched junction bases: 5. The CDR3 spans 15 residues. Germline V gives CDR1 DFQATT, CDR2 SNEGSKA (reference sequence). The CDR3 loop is CSARDGGQSSYEQYF. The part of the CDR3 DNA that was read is TGCAGTGCTAGAGATGGGGGACAGTCCTCCTACGAG.

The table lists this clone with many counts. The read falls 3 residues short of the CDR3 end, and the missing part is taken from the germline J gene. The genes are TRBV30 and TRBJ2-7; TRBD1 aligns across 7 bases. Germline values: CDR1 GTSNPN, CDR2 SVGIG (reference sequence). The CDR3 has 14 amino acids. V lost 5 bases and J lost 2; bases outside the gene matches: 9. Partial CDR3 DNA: TGTGCCTGGCGGCCACAGGGGTTGACCTACGAG. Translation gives CAWRPQGLTYE. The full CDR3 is CAWRPQGLTYEQYF.

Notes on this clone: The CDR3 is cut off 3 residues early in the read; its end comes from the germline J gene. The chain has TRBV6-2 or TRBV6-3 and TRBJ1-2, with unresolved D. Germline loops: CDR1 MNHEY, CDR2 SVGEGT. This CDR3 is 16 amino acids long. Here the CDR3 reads CASSYSSGLTNYDYTF. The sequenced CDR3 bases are TGTGCCAGCAGTTACTCGAGCGGGTTAACCAACTACGAC.

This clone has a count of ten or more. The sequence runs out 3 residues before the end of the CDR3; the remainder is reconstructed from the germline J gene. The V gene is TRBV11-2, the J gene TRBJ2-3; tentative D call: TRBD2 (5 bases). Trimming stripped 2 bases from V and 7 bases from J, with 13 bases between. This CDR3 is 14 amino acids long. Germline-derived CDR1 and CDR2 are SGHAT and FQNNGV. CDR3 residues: CASSLPVTRHTQYF. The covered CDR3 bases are TGTGCCAGCAGCTTACCCGTCACTAGGCATACG.

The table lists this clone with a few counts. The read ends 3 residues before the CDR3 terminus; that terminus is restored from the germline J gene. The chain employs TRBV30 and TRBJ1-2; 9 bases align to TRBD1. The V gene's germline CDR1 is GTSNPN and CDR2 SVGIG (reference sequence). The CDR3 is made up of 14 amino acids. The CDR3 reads CAWGGQGFTDTYTF. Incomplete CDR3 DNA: TGTGCCTGGGGCGGACAGGGGTTCACAGATACC.

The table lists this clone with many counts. Partial CDR3 DNA: TGTGCCAGCACCTTAGATACAGGGGTCGAG. Amino acids: CASTLDTGVE. The full-length CDR3 reads as CASTLDTGVEQYF. The V and J genes are TRBV28 and TRBJ2-7, with 7 bases that match TRBD1. The read ends 3 residues early relative to the CDR3; the germline J gene fills the gap. V lost 7 bases to trimming and J lost 6 bases; unmatched junction nucleotides: 9. Per the germline V gene, CDR1 is MDHEN and CDR2 is SYDVKM. The CDR3 has 13 amino acids.

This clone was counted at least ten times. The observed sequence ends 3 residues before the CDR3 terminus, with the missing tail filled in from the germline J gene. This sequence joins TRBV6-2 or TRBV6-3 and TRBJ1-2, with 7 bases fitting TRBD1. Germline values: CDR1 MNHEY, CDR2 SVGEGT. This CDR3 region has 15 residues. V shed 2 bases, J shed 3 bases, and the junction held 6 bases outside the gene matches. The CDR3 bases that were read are TGTGCCAGCAGTTACGTACAGGGGCTGTACTATGGC. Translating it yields CASSYVQGLYYG. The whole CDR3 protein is CASSYVQGLYYGYTF.

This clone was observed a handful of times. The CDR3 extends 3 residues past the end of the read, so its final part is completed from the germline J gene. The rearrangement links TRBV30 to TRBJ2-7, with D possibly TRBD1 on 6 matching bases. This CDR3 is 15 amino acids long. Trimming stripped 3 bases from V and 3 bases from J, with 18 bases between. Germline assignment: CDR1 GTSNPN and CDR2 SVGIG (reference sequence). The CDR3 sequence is CAWSRPPDRIYEQYF. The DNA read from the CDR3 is TGTGCCTGGAGCCGACCCCCGGACAGAATCTACGAG. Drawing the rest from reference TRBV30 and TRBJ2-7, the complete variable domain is SQTIHQWPATLVQPVGSPLSLECTVEGTSNPNLYWYRQAAGRGLQLLFYSVGIGQISSEVPQNLSASRPQDRQFILSSKKLLLSDSGFYLCAWSRPPDRIYEQYFGPGTRLTVT.

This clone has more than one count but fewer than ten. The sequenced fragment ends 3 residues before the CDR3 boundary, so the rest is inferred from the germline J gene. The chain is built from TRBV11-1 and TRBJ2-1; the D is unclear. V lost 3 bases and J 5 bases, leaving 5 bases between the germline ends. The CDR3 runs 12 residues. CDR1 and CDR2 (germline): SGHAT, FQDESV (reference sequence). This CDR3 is CASSFGNNEQFF. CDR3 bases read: TGTGCCAGCAGCTTTGGCAACAATGAG.

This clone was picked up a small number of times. CDR3 DNA, as far as it was read: TGCGCCAGCAGCTTGGGGGAGCGGGGGAGCCGATCACCTGAAGCATACAATGAG. Translating gives CASSLGERGSRSPEAYNE. The CDR3, in full, reads CASSLGERGSRSPEAYNEQFF. The chain is built from TRBV5-1 and TRBJ2-1; 8 bases agree with TRBD2. With the read ending 3 residues before the CDR3 end, the germline J gene is used to fill in that end. Germline V gene sequence: CDR1 SGHRS, CDR2 YFSETQ. The CDR3 length is 21 residues. After removal of 0 bases from V and 4 bases from J, the junction contained 21 bases not matched to a gene.

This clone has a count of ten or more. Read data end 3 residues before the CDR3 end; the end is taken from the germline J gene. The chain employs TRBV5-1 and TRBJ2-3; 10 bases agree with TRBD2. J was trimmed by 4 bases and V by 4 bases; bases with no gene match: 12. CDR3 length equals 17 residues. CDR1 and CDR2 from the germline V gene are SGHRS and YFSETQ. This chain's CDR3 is CASSPFRSGGNADTQYF. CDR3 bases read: TGCGCCAGCAGCCCGTTTCGTAGCGGGGGGAACGCAGATACG.

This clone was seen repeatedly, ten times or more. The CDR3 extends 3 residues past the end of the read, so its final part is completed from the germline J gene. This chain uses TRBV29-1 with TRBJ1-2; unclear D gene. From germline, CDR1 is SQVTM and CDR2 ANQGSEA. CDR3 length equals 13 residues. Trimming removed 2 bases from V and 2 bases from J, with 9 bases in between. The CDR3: CSVELRANYGYTF. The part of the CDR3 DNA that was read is TGCAGCGTTGAACTCCGCGCGAACTATGGC.

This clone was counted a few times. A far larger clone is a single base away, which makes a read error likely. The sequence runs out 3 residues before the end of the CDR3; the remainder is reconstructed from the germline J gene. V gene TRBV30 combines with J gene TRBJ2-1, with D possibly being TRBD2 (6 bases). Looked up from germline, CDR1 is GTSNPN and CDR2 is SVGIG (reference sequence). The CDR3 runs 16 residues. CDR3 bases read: TGTGCCTCGAGTTTCGGTAGAAAACGGGGGTACAATGAG. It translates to CASSFGRKRGYNE. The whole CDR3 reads CASSFGRKRGYNEQFF.

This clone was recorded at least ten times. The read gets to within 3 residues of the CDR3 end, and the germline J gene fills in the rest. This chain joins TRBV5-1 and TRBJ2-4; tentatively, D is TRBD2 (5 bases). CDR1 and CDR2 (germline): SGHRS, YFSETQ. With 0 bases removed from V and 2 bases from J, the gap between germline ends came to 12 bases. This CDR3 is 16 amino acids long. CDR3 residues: CASSLDRGVSKNIQYF. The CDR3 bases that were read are TGCGCCAGCAGCTTGGATCGGGGTGTTTCCAAAAACATT.

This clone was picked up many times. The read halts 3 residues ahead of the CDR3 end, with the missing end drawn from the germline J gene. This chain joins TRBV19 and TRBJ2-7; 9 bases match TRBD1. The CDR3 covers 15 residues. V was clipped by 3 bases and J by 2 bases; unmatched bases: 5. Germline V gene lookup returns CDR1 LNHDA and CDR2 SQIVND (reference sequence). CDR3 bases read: TGTGCCAGTAGTATTGAGGGACAGGGCCCCTACGAG. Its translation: CASSIEGQGPYE. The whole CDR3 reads CASSIEGQGPYEQYF. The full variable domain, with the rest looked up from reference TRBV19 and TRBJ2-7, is DGGITQSPKYLFRKEGQNVTLSCEQNLNHDAMYWYRQDPGQGLRLIYYSQIVNDFQKGDIAEGYSVSREKKESFPLTVTSAQKNPTAFYLCASSIEGQGPYEQYFGPGTRLTVT.

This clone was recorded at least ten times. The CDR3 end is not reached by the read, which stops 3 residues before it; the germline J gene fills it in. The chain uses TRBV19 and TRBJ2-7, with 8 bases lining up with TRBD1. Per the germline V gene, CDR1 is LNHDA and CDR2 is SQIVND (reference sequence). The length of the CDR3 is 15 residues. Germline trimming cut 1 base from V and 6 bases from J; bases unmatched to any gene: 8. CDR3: CASSIGFGTGLEQYF. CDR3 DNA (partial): TGTGCCAGTAGTATAGGTTTTGGGACAGGACTCGAG.

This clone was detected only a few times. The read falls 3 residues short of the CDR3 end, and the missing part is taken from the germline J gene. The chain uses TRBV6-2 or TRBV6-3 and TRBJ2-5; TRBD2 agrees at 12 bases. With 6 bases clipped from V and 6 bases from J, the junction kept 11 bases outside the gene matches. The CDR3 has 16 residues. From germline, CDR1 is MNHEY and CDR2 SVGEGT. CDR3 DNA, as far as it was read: TGTGCCAGCAGGCCGGGACTAGCGGGCTCAGGGAAGACC. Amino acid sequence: CASRPGLAGSGKT. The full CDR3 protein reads CASRPGLAGSGKTQYF.

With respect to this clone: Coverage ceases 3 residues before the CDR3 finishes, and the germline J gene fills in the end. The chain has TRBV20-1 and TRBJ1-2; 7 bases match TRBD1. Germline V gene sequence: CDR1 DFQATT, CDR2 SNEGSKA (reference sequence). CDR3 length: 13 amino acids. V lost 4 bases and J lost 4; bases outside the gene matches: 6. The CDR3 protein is CSATQGTGYGYTF. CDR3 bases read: TGCAGTGCTACACAGGGGACCGGCTATGGC.

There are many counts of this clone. CDR3 sequence: CASSIGGIQETQYF. Partial CDR3 DNA: TGTGCCAGTAGTATTGGGGGGATCCAAGAGACC. The chain recombines TRBV19 with TRBJ2-5, with D perhaps matching TRBD2 (6 bases). The read ends 3 residues shy of where the CDR3 ends; the end is completed using the germline J gene. Trimming removed 3 bases from V and 1 base from J, with 9 bases in between. This CDR3 has 14 amino acids. Germline CDR1 is LNHDA and CDR2 is SQIVND (reference sequence).

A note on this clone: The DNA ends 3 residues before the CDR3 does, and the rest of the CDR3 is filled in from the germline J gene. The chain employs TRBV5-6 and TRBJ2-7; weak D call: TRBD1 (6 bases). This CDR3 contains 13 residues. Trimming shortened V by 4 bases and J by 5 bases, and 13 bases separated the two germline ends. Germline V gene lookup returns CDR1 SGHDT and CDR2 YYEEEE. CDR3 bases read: TGTGCCAGCAGCCCTACAGGGTGGCACGAG. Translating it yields CASSPTGWHE. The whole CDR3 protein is CASSPTGWHEQYF.

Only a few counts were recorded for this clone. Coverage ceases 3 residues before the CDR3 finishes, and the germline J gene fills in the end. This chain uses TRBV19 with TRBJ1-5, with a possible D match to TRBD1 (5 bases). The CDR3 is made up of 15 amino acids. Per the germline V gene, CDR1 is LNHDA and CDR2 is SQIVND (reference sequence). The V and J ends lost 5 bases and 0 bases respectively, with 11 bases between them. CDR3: CASSPKGYSNQPQHF. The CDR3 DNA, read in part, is TGTGCCAGTAGTCCCAAGGGGTATAGCAATCAGCCC.

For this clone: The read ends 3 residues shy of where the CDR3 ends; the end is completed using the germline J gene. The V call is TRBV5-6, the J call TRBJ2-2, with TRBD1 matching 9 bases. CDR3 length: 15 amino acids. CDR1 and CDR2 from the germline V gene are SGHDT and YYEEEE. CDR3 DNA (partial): TGTGCCAGCAGCCCGGGACAGGGAGTTAGTTCACCG. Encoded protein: CASSPGQGVSSP. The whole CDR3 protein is CASSPGQGVSSPLFF.

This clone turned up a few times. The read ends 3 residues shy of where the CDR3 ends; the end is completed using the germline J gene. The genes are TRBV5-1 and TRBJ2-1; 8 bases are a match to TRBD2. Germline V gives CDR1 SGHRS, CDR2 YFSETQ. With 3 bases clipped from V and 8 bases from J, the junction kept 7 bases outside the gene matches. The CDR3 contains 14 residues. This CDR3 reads CASSWGSGADEQFF. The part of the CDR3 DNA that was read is TGCGCCAGCAGCTGGGGTAGCGGGGCCGATGAG.

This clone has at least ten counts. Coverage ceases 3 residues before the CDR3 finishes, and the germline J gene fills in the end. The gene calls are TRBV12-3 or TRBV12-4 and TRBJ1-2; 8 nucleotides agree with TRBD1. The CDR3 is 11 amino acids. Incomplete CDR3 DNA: TGTGCCAGCAGGAGACAGGGGAGT. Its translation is CASRRQGS. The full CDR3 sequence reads CASRRQGSYTF.

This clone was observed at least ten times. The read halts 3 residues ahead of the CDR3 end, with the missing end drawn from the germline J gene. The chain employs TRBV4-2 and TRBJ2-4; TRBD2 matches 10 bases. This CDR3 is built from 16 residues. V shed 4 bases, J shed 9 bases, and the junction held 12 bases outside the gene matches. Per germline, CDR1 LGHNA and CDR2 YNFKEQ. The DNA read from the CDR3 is TGTGCCAGCAGCCTTTCGCTAGCGGGGGAATCGATCATT. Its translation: CASSLSLAGESII. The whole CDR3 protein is CASSLSLAGESIIQYF.